The present T cell receptor beta chain was sequenced within a study of cytomegalovirus exposure and HLA in healthy donors (dated 2017 in TCRdb). In terms of the full investigation: An earlier analysis of roughly 610 of the donors reported 276 Gb of sequence data and 95 million to 120 million unique TCR beta sequences obtained from some 200 million T cells. To predict cytomegalovirus infection status, the study combined high-throughput TCR immunosequencing, statistical association of individual TCRs with disease status, and machine learning. Genome-wide SNP genotypes for about 60% of the 666 donors were used in a later genetic analysis, which treated that subset as a discovery cohort. The study profiled the T cell repertoires of some 610 subjects by immunosequencing and related them to cytomegalovirus serostatus. An earlier analysis of roughly 580 of the donors used high-throughput TCR beta sequencing to judge whether each TCR beta V gene segment behaved as functional or pseudogenic. The number of donors typed differed by locus, with 629-630 for A, B, C, DRB1 and DQB1, roughly 520 for DQA1, some 570 for DPA1, and 400 to 490 for DPB1. Besides the first cohort of about 730 subjects, a separate validation cohort made up of over 95 different subjects was used. The study was designed to test whether signatures of past pathogen exposure could be identified by cataloging public T cell receptors. Class I and class II HLA loci were covered by the typing at four-digit resolution. Of the roughly 400 genotyped donors, roughly 80% fell in the genetic ancestry cluster associated with self-reported Caucasian donors. On average, around 240,000 unique TCR beta nucleotide sequences were sequenced per donor among 398 genotyped donors of the cohort, with 15% to 20% of those sequences being non-productive. Donor age, sex, ethnicity and CMV serostatus were compiled alongside the repertoire data. Five DR-DQ haplotypes were treated as single units for association and clustering because of strong linkage in the cohort. In a later analysis, previously published TCR beta repertoires from 600 to 850 donors were re-analyzed and high-resolution HLA genotyping was added so that TCR occurrence patterns could be studied. The later analysis used no new phenotypic data to find candidate immune exposures, relying instead on TCR beta sequences and their occurrence across donors. All discovery cohort repertoires had been generated on a single sequencing platform. About 310 gigabases of sequencing data and roughly 90 million unique TCR sequences were included in an early release covering around 650 HLA-typed donors. Broader findings and caveats from the paper: Because HLA typing was unavailable for some donors at each locus, only the typed subset was used in association tests. A further reported finding was that TCR beta sequences accurately predicted the HLA-A and HLA-B alleles for most subjects in the first cohort. Because the 87-base-pair reads could not distinguish some IMGT-functional V segments, including TRBV6-2 and TRBV6-3, those segments were excluded. An association between a missense DCLRE1C variant and V-gene and J-gene trimming of TCR beta chains was found in a later genetic analysis and replicated in an independent cohort. Assigning TCR associations to individual alleles was difficult when HLA alleles, especially DR and DQ, strongly co-occurred. A later analysis associated about 18,000 TCR beta sequences with specific HLA alleles at a false discovery rate of 0.05. An earlier analysis of approximately 600 of the donors showed that most TCR beta V segments appeared in productive rearrangements either about 87% or about 30% of the time, which broadly matched IMGT annotations. Presence/absence analyses assumed roughly uniform sequencing depth across donors, an assumption that may not hold. According to a later genetic analysis, donors in an Asian-associated ancestry cluster had fewer N-insertions in productive TCRs than the approximately 610-donor mean. A cluster of highly shared sequence variants was judged likely to represent a technical artifact of the sequencing pipeline. Linkage disequilibrium might explain the correlated functional status among segregating V segments, but an unknown experimental factor could not be excluded. A later analysis found that TCR association rates varied across HLA loci, with DRB1 alleles showing the most associated TCRs and HLA-C alleles the fewest. Seventeen rarely observed V segments, including chromosome 9 orphons, were excluded from the earlier analysis of several hundred of the donors because counts were too low. In the study, approximately 160 TCR beta chains were listed as associated with cytomegalovirus. In a later analysis, HLA-associated TCR beta chains showed more clonal expansion and lower generation probabilities than non-associated chains that were equally common. The classifier was reported to diagnose cytomegalovirus status with high specificity and sensitivity in both the original cohort and the validation cohort. While some public TCRs were present in many individuals, most TCR sequences turned up only very rarely across donors. Only TCR beta chains were sequenced in this cohort, and the absence of alpha or paired-chain data limited detectable features. According to the authors, the approach could potentially be generalized to other disease states and immunological phenotypes. CMV serostatus was the only immune exposure information available for the cohort. According to a later analysis, most CMV-associated TCR beta chains appeared to be HLA-restricted, and the HLA associations seemed to be driven largely by CMV exposure. Several of the top co-occurrence clusters appeared to be linked to parvovirus B19, influenza, CMV and Epstein-Barr virus, according to a later analysis. Three of the identified cytomegalovirus-associated TCR beta chains were confirmed in vitro to be specific for cytomegalovirus antigens.

A note on this clone: Its antigen remains unidentified. Base qualities are not at hand, and no much larger clone is one base apart.

The CDR3 holds 15 amino acids from the cysteine to the phenylalanine. Solely the CDR3 DNA is kept, with 45 bases framed from the first base. From the germline V gene, CDR1 is MDHEN and CDR2 is SYDVKM. In total, 666 healthy bone marrow donors made up the cohort. At the time of sampling, all cohort members were nominally healthy, though unrecorded immune exposures were likely present. The donor was CMV seronegative and belonged to the group of 380 or so seronegative cohort members. Every donor gave a peripheral blood sample, and the peripheral blood mononuclear cells from that sample were used for TCR beta sequencing. Genomic DNA was extracted from the blood cell samples with the Qiagen DNeasy Blood Extraction Kit. Library construction relied on the immunoSEQ multiplex PCR assay. For the multiplex PCR, a mixture combining 60 forward primers for TCR Vbeta segments and 13 reverse primers for TCR Jbeta segments was used. Amplification of the CDR3 region of rearranged TCR beta genes was performed with a multiplex PCR assay on genomic DNA. The amplified TCR beta libraries were sequenced on the Illumina HiSeq System as 87-base-pair reads. In the original analysis: In a later analysis, around 80 million unique TCR beta chains were counted across the 500 to 850 repertoires, and roughly 10 million of these chains were shared by at least two donors. Raw reads were error-corrected and collapsed into unique sequences with a nearest-neighbor algorithm that merged closely related sequences to remove PCR and sequencing errors. CDR3 sequences were aligned to IMGT reference sequences to assign V, D and J gene segments. For a sequence to be retained, a match of at least six nucleotides was required to both a V gene segment and a J gene segment. A rearrangement was called productive if the CDR3 had no stop codons and remained in frame with V and J, and every other rearrangement was called non-productive. Following IMGT convention, CDR3 was defined as the stretch from the second conserved V-encoded cysteine up to the conserved J-encoded phenylalanine. The earlier analysis of about 530 of the donors excluded any sequence lacking an unambiguous match to a single V gene segment. In an earlier analysis of some 590 of the donors, a V segment was called functional when productive rearrangements were above 56.7%, and segregating when the standard deviation between donors exceeded 5%. A statistical classification framework was built for diagnosing cytomegalovirus status from the catalog of TCR beta chain sequences. In a later analysis, TCR nucleotide sequences were compared against IMGT/GENE-DB human TR gene sequences so that V and J genes could be assigned. In a later analysis, CDR3 sequences and most-parsimonious VDJ recombination scenarios were assigned using the TCRdist pipeline. In a later analysis, each TCR beta chain was defined by its CDR3 amino acid sequence together with its V-gene family, and reads without a unique V-gene family were excluded. In a later analysis, fewer than 650 highly shared, low-generation-probability nucleotide sequences were removed to address suspected cross-contamination and a sequencing artifact. In a later analysis, a clonal expansion index for each public chain was calculated from normalized within-repertoire ranks of inferred template counts. In a later analysis, generation probabilities were computed using a VDJ recombination model fitted to out-of-frame rearrangements, and the results were checked against IGoR. In a later analysis, hypergeometric tests were used to score TCR-TCR, TCR-HLA and TCR-CMV co-occurrence, with a repertoire-size bias correction applied to TCR pairs. A later analysis estimated false discovery rates by permuting HLA or CMV assignments 20 times. In a later analysis, co-occurring TCRs were grouped with DBSCAN, and TCRdist sequence similarity was added when clustering was performed within HLA-allele-positive subsets. Co-occurrence clustering excluded repertoires with fewer than 30,000 or more than 120,000 public chains, plus five with anomalous nucleotide sharing. The immuneACCESS repertoire file appears here via TCRdb, limited to in-frame rearrangements. These files lack a portion of the clones; in checked studies, under half of the deficit traces to unresolved V genes, and the cause of the others is not known. The V and J calls and the clone size are those of that table, but D and trimming were determined from the DNA. This sample holds fewer than 130,000 clones; about 80% were observed only once. The ten largest clones capture approximately 2.8% of the sample.

The source material was PBMCs. The receptor comes from a woman aged 40 to 50 in good health and CMV-seronegative. This sequence uses TRBV28 and TRBJ2-5; 11 bases in the junction line up with TRBD2. TRBJ2-7 explains the end of the DNA better; the J call may be wrong. Here the CDR3 is given as CASSLRLAGIYEQYF. DNA sequence: TGTGCCAGCAGTTTACGACTAGCGGGGATCTACGAGCAGTACTTC.